This T cell receptor (beta chain) came from a study of blood T cells in healthy people across ages. In regard to this clonotype: Its antigen is currently unknown.

Aged about 6 to 100, donors were systemically healthy Caucasians from Russia. Notes on the study in general: Any conclusive comparison of naive versus antigen-experienced cells was prevented by using unsorted PBMCs.

Primers used in a second PCR of about 7 to 12 cycles were a sample-barcoded 5' primer and a J-beta primer mix. TCRdb fed the 5' RACE reads into MiXCR, producing one record per CDR3 protein. The table shows hundreds of thousands of distinct CDR3 sequences, with more than 20% occurring only once. The CDR3 is 13 amino acids. V dropped 2 bases and J dropped 2 bases, with 7 bases sitting between them. This same sample was also part of a study on T cells of mothers and their children. That study adds: The second PCR used the M1S primer, and this primer added sample barcodes and 2-4 random nucleotides. Mother-child pairs who were related displayed a slightly higher overlap than unrelated pairs, a difference that was non-significant.

This receptor was taken from a boy under 18 in good health. Sequenced material: blood. The chain carries TRBV12-3 or TRBV12-4 and TRBJ2-7; D might be TRBD1 (5 bases). In DNA, the CDR3 is TGTGCCAGCAGTTTATGGGGCCCCTACGAGCAGTACTTC. It yields the protein CASSLWGPYEQYF.